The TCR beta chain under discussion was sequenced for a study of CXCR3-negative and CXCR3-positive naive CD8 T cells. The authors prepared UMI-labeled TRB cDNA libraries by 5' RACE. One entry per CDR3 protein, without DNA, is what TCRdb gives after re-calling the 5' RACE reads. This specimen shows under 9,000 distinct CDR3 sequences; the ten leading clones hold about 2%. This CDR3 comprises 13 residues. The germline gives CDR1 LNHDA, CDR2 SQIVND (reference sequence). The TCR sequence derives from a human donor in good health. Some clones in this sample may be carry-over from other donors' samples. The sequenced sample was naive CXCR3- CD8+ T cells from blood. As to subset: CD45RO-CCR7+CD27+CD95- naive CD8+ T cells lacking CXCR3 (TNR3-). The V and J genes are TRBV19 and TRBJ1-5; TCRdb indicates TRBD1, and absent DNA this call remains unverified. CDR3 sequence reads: CASIQGRGQPQHF.